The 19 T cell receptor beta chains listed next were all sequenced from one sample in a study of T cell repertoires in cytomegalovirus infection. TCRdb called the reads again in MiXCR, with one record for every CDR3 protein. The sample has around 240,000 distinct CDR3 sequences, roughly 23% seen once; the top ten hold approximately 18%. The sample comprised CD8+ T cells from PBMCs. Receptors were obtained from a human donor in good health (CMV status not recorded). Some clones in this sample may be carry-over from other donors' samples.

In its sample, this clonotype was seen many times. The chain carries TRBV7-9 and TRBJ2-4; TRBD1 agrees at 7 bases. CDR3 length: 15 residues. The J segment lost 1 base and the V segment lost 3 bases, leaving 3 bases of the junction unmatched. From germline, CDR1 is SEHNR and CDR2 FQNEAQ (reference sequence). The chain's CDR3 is CASSLEDRAKNIQYF. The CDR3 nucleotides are TGTGCCAGCAGCTTGGAGGACAGGGCCAAAAACATTCAGTACTTC. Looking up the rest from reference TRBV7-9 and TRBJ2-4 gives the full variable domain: DTGVSQNPRHKITKRGQNVTFRCDPISEHNRLYWYRQTLGQGPEFLTYFQNEAQLEKSRLLSDRFSAERPKGSFSTLEIQRTEQGDSAMYLCASSLEDRAKNIQYFGAGTRLSVL.

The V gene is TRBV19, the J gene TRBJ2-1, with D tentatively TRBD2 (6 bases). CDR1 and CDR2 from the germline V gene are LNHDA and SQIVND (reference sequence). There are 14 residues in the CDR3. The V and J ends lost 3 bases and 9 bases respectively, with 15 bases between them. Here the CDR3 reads CASSMALAHSEQFF. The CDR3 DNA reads TGTGCCAGTAGTATGGCACTAGCTCACAGTGAGCAGTTCTTC.

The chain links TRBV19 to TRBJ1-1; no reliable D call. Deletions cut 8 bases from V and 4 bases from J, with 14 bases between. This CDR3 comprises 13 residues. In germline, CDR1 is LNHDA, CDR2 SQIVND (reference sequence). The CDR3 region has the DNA TGTGCCAGTCGGGCCCCGGGGATCACTGAAGCTTTCTTT. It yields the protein CASRAPGITEAFF.

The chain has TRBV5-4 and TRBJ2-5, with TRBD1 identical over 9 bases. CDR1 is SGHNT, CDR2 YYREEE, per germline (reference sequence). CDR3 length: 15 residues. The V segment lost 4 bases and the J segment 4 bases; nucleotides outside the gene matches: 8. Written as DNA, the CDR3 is TGTGCCAGCAGCCCTGGGACAGGGAGAGGAGAGACCCAGTACTTC. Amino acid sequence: CASSPGTGRGETQYF.

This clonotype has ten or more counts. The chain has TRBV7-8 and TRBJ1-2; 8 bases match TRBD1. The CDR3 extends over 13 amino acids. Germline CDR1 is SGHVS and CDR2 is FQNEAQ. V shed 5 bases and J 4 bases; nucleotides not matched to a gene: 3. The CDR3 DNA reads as TGTGCCAGCAGCACCGGGACAGGCTATGGCTACACCTTC. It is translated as CASSTGTGYGYTF.

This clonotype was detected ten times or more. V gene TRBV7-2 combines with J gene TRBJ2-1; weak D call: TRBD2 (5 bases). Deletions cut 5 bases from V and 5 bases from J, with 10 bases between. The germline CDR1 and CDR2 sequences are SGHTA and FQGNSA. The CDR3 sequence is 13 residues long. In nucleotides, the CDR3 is TGTGCCAGCAGCCACTGGACTGACAATGAGCAGTTCTTC. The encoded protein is CASSHWTDNEQFF.

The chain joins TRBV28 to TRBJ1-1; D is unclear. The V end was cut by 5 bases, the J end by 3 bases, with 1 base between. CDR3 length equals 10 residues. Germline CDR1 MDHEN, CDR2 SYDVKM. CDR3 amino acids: CASSHTEAFF. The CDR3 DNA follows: TGTGCCAGCAGTCACACTGAAGCTTTCTTT.

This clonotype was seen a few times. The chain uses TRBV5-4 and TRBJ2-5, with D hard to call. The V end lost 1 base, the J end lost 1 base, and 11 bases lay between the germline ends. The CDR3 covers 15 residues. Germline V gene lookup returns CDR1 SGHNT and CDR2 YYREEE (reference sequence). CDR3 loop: CASSLLPASQETQYF. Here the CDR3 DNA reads TGTGCCAGCAGCTTGTTACCGGCCAGCCAAGAGACCCAGTACTTC.

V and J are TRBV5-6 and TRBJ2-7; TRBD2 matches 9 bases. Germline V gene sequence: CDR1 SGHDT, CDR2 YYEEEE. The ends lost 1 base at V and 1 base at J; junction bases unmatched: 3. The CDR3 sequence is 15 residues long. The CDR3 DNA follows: TGTGCCAGCAGCTTGAGCCTAGCGGGGTCCTACGAGCAGTACTTC. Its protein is CASSLSLAGSYEQYF.

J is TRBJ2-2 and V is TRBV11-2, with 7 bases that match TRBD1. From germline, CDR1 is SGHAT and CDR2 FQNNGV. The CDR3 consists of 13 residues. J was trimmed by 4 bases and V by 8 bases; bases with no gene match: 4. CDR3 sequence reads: CASEQGSTGELFF. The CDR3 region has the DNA TGTGCCAGCGAACAGGGGAGCACCGGGGAGCTGTTTTTT. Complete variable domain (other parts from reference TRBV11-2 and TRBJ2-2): EAGVAQSPRYKIIEKRQSVAFWCNPISGHATLYWYQQILGQGPKLLIQFQNNGVVDDSQLPKDRFSAERLKGVDSTLKIQPAKLEDSAVYLCASEQGSTGELFFGEGSRLTVL.

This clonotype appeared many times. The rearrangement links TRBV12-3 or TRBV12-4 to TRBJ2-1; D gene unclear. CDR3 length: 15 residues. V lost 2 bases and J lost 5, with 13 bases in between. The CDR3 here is CASSLTSRIHNEQFF. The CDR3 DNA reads TGTGCCAGCAGTTTAACCAGTAGGATCCACAATGAGCAGTTCTTC.

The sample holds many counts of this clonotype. The CDR3 DNA reads TGTGCCAGCAGCCAAGATTTAGAAGGGGAGACCCAGTACTTC. It is translated as CASSQDLEGETQYF. The chain couples TRBV3-1 to TRBJ2-5; D is ambiguous. The CDR3 spans 14 residues. CDR1 is LGHDT and CDR2 is YNNKEL in the germline V gene (reference sequence). The V end lost 0 bases, the J end lost 5 bases, and 10 bases lay between the germline ends.

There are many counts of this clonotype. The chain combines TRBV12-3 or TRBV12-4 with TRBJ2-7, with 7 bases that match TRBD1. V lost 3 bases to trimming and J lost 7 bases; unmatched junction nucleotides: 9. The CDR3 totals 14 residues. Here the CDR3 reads CASSLTGSLGEQYF. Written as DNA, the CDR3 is TGTGCCAGCAGTTTGACAGGGAGCCTTGGGGAGCAGTACTTC.

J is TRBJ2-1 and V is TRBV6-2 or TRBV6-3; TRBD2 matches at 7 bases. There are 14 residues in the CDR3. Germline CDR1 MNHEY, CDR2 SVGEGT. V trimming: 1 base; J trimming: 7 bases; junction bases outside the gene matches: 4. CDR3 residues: CASSYLLATNEQFF. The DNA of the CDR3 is TGTGCCAGCAGTTACTTACTAGCGACAAATGAGCAGTTCTTC.

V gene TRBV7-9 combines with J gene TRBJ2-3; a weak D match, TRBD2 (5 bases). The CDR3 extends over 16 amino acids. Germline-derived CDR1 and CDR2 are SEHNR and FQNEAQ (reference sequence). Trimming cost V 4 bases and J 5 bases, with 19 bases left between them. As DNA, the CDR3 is TGTGCCAGCAGCTCCCTTTCCGGCGGGCGCGGAGATACGCAGTATTTT. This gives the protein CASSSLSGGRGDTQYF.

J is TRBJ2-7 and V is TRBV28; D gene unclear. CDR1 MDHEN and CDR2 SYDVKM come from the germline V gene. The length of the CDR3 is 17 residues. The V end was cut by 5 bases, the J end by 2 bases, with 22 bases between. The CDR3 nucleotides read TGTGCCAGCAGTCCCCCGTGGCCAGCCCCCGACCCCTACGAGCAGTACTTC. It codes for CASSPPWPAPDPYEQYF.

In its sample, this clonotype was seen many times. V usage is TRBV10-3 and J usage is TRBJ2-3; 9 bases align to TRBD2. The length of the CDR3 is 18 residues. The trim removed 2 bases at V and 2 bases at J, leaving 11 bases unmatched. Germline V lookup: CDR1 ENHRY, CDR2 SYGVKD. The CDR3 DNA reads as TGTGCCATCAGTGAGCTGGAGGCTAGCGGGACATCCACAGATACGCAGTATTTT. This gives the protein CAISELEASGTSTDTQYF.

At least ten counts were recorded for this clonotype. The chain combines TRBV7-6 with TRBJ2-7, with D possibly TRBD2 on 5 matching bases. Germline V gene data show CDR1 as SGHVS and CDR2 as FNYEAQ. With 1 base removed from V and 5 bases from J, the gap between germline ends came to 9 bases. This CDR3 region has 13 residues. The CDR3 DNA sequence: TGTGCCAGCAGCTTAGGGATGGGAGACGAGCAGTACTTC. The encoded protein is CASSLGMGDEQYF.

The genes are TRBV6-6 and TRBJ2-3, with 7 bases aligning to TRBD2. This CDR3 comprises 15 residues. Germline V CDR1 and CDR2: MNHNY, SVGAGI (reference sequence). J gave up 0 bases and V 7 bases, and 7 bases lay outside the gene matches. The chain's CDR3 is CASIPREGSTDTQYF. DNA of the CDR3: TGTGCCAGCATTCCCAGGGAGGGGAGCACAGATACGCAGTATTTT.